Sequencing of this TCR beta chain was carried out in a study of Ad26.COV2.S vaccination and SARS-CoV-2 variants. The repertoire was sequenced with immunoSEQ multiplex PCR; TCRdb's copy has only in-frame clones and lacks some. The table shows hundreds of thousands of clones, with roughly 87% occurring only once. Indicated treatment: some 19 received Ad26.COV2.S at low or high dose, single or two shots; 5 received placebo; per-sample allocation not given. Material that was analyzed had been drawn on day 63 after the first vaccine or placebo injection. V trimming: 3 bases; J trimming: 5 bases; junction bases outside the gene matches: 3. This CDR3 is built from 13 residues. Looked up from germline, CDR1 is SEHNR and CDR2 is FQNEAQ (reference sequence).

This sample comprised peripheral blood, obtained in a trial of Ad26.COV2.S vaccine versus placebo. This clonotype was obtained from a person aged 18-60 years who received the Ad26.COV2.S COVID-19 vaccine or a placebo. V and J are TRBV7-9 and TRBJ2-5; 7 nucleotides agree with TRBD2. The CDR3 nucleotides are TGTGCCAGCAGCTTTGCGGGAGTGGAGACCCAGTACTTC. This sequence encodes CASSFAGVETQYF. Full variable domain (missing parts from reference TRBV7-9 and TRBJ2-5): DTGVSQNPRHKITKRGQNVTFRCDPISEHNRLYWYRQTLGQGPEFLTYFQNEAQLEKSRLLSDRFSAERPKGSFSTLEIQRTEQGDSAMYLCASSFAGVETQYFGPGTRLLVL.